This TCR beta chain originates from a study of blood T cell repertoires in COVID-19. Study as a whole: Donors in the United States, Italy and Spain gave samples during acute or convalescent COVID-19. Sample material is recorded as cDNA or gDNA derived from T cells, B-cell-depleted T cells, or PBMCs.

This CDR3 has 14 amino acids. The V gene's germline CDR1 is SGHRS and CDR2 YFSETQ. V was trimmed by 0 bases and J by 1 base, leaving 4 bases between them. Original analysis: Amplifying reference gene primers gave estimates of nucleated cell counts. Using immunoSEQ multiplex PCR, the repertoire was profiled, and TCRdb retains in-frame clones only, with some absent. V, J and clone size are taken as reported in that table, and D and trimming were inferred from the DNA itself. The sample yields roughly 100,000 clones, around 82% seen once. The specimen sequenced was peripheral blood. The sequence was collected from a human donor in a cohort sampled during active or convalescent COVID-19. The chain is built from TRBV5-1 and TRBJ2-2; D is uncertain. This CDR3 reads CASSLELNTGELFF. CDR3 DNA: TGCGCCAGCAGCTTGGAGCTGAACACCGGGGAGCTGTTTTTT. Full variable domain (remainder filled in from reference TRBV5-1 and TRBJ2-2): KAGVTQTPRYLIKTRGQQVTLSCSPISGHRSVSWYQQTPGQGLQFLFEYFSETQRNKGNFPGRFSGRQFSNSRSEMNVSTLELGDSALYLCASSLELNTGELFFGEGSRLTVL.